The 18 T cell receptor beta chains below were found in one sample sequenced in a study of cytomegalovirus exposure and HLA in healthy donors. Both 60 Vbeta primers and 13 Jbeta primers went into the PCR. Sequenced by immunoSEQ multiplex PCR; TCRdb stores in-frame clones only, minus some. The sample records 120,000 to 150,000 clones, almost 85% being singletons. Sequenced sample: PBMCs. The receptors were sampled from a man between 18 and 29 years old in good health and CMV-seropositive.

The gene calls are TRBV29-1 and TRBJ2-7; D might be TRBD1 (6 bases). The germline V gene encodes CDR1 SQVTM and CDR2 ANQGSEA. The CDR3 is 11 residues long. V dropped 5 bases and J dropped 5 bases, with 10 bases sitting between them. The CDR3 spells CSVYRVNEQYF. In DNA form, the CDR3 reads TGCAGCGTTTACAGGGTGAACGAGCAGTACTTC.

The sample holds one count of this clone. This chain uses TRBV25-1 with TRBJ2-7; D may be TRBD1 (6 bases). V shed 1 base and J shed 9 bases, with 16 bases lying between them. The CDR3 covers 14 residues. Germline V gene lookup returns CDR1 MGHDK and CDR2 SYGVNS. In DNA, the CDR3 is TGTGCCAGCAGTGAATGGTCGGGACAACCGGGGCAGTACTTC. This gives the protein CASSEWSGQPGQYF.

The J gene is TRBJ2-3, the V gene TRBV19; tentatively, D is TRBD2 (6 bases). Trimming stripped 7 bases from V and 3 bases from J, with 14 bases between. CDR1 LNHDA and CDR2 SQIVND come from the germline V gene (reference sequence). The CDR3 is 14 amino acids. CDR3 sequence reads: CASTPGGRTDTQYF. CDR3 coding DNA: TGTGCCAGTACCCCCGGGGGTAGAACAGATACGCAGTATTTT. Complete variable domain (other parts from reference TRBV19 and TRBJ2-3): DGGITQSPKYLFRKEGQNVTLSCEQNLNHDAMYWYRQDPGQGLRLIYYSQIVNDFQKGDIAEGYSVSREKKESFPLTVTSAQKNPTAFYLCASTPGGRTDTQYFGPGTRLTVL.

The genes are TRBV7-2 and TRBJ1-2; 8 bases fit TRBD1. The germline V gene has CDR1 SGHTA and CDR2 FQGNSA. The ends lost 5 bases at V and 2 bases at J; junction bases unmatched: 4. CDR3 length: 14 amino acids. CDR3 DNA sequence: TGTGCCAGCAGCCCACAGGGGGAAAACTATGGCTACACCTTC. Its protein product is CASSPQGENYGYTF. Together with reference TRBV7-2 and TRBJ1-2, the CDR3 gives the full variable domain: GAGVSQSPSNKVTEKGKDVELRCDPISGHTALYWYRQSLGQGLEFLIYFQGNSAPDKSGLPSDRFSAERTGGSVSTLTIQRTQQEDSAVYLCASSPQGENYGYTFGSGTRLTVV.

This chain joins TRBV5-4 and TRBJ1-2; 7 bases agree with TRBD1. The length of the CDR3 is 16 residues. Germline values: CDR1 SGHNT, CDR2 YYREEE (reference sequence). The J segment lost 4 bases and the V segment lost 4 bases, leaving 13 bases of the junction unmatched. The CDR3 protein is CASSPPGGDHFYGYTF. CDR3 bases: TGTGCCAGCAGCCCCCCAGGGGGTGACCACTTCTATGGCTACACCTTC.

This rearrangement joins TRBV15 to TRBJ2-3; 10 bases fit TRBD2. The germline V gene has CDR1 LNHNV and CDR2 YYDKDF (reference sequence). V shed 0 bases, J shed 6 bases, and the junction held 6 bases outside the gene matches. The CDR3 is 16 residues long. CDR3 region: CATSRDVTSGIDTQYF. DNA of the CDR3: TGTGCCACCAGCAGAGATGTCACTAGCGGGATCGATACGCAGTATTTT.

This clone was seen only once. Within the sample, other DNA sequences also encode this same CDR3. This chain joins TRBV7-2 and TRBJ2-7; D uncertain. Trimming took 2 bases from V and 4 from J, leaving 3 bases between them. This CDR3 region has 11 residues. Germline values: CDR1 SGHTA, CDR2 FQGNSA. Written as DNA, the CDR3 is TGTGCCAGCAGCTTATCTTACGAGCAGTACTTC. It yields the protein CASSLSYEQYF.

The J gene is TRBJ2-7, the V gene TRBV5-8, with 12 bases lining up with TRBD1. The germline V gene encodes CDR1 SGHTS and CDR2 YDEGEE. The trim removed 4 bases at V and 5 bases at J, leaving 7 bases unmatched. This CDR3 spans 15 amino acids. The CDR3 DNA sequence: TGTGCCAGCAGCGTGTCCGGGACAGGGGGCAACGAGCAGTACTTC. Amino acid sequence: CASSVSGTGGNEQYF.

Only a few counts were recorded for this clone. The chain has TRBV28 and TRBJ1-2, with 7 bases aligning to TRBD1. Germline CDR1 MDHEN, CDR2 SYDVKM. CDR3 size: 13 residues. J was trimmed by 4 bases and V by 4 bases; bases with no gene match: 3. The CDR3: CASSSGTAYGYTF. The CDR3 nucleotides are TGTGCCAGCAGTTCCGGGACAGCCTATGGCTACACCTTC.

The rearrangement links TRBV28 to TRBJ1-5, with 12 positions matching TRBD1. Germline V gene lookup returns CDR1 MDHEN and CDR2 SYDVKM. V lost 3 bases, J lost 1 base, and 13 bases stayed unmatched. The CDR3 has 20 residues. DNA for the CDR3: TGTGCCAGCAGTTTCTCGACCGGGACAGGGGGCCCGAGGAGCAATCAGCCCCAGCATTTT. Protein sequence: CASSFSTGTGGPRSNQPQHF.

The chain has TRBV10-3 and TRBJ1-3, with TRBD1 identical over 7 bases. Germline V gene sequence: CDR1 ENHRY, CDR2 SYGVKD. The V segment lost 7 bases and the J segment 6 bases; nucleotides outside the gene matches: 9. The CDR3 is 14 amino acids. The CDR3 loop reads CAITIDRDQNTIYF. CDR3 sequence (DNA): TGTGCCATCACCATAGACAGGGACCAAAACACCATATATTTT.

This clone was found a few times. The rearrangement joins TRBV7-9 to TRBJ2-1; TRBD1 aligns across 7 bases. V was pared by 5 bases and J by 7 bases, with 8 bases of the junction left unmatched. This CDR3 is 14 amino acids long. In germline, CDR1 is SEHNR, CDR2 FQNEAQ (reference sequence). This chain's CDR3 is CASSTIGTVNEQFF. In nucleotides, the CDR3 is TGTGCCAGCAGCACCATCGGGACAGTTAATGAGCAGTTCTTC. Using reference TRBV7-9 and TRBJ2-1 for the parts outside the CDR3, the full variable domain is DTGVSQNPRHKITKRGQNVTFRCDPISEHNRLYWYRQTLGQGPEFLTYFQNEAQLEKSRLLSDRFSAERPKGSFSTLEIQRTEQGDSAMYLCASSTIGTVNEQFFGPGTRLTVL.

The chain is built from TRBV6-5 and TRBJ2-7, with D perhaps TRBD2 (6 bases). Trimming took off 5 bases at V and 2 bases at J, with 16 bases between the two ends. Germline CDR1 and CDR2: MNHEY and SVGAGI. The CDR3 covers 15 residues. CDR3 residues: CASSPSGAGPYEQYF. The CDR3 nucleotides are TGTGCCAGCAGTCCCAGTGGGGCGGGACCCTACGAGCAGTACTTC.

The CDR3 DNA reads TGTGCCAGTAGTATCGACACAGGGACGTTCTACAATGAGCAGTTCTTC. Protein sequence: CASSIDTGTFYNEQFF. This chain links TRBV19 with TRBJ2-1; D may be TRBD1 (6 bases). The CDR3 sequence is 16 residues long. Looked up from germline, CDR1 is LNHDA and CDR2 is SQIVND (reference sequence). Trimming pared 3 bases from V and 3 bases from J, leaving 15 bases between.

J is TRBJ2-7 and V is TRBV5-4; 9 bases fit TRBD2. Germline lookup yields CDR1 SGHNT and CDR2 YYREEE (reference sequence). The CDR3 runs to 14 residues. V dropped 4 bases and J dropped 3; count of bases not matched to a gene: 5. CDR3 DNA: TGTGCCAGCAGCGGGGGACTAGCAGGCTACGAGCAGTACTTC. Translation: CASSGGLAGYEQYF.

Here the CDR3 DNA reads TGTGCCAGTAGTCTCCAGGGTCAGGGGCCTAACTATGGCTACACCTTC. It specifies CASSLQGQGPNYGYTF. V and J are TRBV19 and TRBJ1-2; weak D call: TRBD1 (6 bases). Germline V CDR1 and CDR2: LNHDA, SQIVND (reference sequence). The CDR3 is 16 residues long. The V and J ends lost 5 bases and 0 bases respectively, with 16 bases between them.

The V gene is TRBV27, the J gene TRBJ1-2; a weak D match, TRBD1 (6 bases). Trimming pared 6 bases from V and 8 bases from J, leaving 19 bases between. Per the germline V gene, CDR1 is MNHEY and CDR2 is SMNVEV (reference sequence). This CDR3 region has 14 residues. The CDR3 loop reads CASSLQGTSGGYTF. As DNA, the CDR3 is TGTGCCAGCAGCCTACAGGGTACGTCGGGAGGCTACACCTTC.

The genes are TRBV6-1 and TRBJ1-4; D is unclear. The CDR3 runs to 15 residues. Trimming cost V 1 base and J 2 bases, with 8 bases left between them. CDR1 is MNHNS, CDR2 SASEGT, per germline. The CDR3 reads CASSEENATNEKLFF. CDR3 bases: TGTGCCAGCAGTGAAGAAAATGCGACTAATGAAAAACTGTTTTTT.